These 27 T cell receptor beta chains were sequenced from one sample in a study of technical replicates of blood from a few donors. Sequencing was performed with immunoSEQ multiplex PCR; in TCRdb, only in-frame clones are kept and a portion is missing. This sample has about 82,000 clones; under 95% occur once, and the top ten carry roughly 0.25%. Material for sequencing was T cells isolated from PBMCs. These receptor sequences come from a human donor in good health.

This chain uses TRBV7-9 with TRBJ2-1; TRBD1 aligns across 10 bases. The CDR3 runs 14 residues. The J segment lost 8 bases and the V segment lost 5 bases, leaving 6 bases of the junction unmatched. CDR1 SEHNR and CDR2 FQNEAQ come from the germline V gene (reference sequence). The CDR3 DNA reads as TGTGCCAGCAGCCAGGACAGGGGGGATGATGAGCAGTTCTTC. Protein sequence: CASSQDRGDDEQFF. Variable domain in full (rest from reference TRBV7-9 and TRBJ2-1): DTGVSQNPRHKITKRGQNVTFRCDPISEHNRLYWYRQTLGQGPEFLTYFQNEAQLEKSRLLSDRFSAERPKGSFSTLEIQRTEQGDSAMYLCASSQDRGDDEQFFGPGTRLTVL.

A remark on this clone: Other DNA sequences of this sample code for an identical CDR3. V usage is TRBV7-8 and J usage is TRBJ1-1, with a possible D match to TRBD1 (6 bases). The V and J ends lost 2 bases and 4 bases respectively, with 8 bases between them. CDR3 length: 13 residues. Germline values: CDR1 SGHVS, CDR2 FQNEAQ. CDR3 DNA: TGTGCCAGCAGCTTAAGGGGGGGCACTGAAGCTTTCTTT. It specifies CASSLRGGTEAFF.

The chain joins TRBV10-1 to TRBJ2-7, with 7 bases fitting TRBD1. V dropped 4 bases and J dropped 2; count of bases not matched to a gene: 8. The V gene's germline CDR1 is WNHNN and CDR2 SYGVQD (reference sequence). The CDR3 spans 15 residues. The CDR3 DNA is TGCGCCAGCAGTGGAGGGGACAGATCCACCTACGAGCAGTACTTC. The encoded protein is CASSGGDRSTYEQYF.

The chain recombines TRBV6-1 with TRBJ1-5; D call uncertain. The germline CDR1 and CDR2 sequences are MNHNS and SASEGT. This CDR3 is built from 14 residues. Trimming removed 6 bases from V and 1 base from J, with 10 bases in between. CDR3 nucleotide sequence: TGTGCCAGCAGCCCTGGGAGGAGCAATCAGCCCCAGCATTTT. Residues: CASSPGRSNQPQHF.

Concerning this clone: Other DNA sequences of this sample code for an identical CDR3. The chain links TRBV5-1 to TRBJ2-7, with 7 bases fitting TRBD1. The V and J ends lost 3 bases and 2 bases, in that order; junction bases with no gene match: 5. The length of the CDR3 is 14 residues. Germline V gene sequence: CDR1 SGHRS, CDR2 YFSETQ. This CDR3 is CASSSGTATYEQYF. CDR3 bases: TGCGCCAGCAGCTCCGGGACAGCGACCTACGAGCAGTACTTC.

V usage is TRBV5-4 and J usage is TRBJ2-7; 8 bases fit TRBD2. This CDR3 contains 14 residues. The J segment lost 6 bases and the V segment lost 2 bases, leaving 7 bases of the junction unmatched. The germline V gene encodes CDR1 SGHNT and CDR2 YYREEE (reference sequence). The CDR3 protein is CASSFSLADGEQYF. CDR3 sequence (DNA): TGTGCCAGCAGCTTCTCACTAGCGGACGGCGAGCAGTACTTC.

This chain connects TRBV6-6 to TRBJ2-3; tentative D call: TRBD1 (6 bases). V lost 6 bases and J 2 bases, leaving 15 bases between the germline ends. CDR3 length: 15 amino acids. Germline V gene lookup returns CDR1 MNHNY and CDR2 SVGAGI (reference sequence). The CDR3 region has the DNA TGTGCCAGCAGACGAGGGGGACCCTTCACAGATACGCAGTATTTT. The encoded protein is CASRRGGPFTDTQYF.

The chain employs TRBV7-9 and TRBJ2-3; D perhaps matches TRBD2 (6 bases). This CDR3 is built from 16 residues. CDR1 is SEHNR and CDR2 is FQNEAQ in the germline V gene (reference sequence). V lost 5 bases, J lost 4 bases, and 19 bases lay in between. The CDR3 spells CASSPIPAGTSDTQYF. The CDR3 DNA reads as TGTGCCAGCAGCCCAATTCCGGCGGGGACCTCAGATACGCAGTATTTT.

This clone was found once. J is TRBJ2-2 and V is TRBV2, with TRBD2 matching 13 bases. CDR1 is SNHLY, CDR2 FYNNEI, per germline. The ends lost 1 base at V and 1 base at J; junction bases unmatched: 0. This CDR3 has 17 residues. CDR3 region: CASSEGLAGGNTGELFF. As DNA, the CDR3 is TGTGCCAGCAGTGAAGGACTAGCGGGAGGGAACACCGGGGAGCTGTTTTTT.

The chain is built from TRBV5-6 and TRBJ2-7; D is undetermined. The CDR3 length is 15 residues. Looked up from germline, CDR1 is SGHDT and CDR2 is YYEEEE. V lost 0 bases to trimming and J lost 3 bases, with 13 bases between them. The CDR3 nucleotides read TGTGCCAGCAGCTTGGTTGGTGGTGAGAGCTACGAGCAGTACTTC. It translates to CASSLVGGESYEQYF. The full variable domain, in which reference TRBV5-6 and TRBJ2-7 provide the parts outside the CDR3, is DAGVTQSPTHLIKTRGQQVTLRCSPKSGHDTVSWYQQALGQGPQFIFQYYEEEERQRGNFPDRFSGHQFPNYSSELNVNALLLGDSALYLCASSLVGGESYEQYFGPGTRLTVT.

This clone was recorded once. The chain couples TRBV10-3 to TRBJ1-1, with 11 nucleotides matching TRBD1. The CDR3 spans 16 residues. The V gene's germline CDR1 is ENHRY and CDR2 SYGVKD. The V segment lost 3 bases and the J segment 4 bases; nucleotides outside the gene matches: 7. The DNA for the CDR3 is TGTGCCATCAGTGAACGGGACAGGGGGGGAGGCACTGAAGCTTTCTTT. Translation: CAISERDRGGGTEAFF.

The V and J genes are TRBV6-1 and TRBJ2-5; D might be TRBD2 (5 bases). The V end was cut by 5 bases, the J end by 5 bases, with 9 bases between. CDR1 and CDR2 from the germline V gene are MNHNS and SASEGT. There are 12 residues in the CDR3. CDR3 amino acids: CASSLAWETQYF. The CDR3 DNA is TGTGCCAGCAGTCTAGCTTGGGAGACCCAGTACTTC.

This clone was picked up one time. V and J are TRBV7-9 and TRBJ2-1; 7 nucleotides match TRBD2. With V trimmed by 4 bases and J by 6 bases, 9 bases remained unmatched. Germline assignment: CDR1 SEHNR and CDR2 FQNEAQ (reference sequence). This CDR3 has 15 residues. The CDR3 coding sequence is TGTGCCAGCAGCTCACCAGGCGGCGGGAGCAATGAGCAGTTCTTC. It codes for CASSSPGGGSNEQFF. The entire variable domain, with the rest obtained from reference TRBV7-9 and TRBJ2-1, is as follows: DTGVSQNPRHKITKRGQNVTFRCDPISEHNRLYWYRQTLGQGPEFLTYFQNEAQLEKSRLLSDRFSAERPKGSFSTLEIQRTEQGDSAMYLCASSSPGGGSNEQFFGPGTRLTVL.

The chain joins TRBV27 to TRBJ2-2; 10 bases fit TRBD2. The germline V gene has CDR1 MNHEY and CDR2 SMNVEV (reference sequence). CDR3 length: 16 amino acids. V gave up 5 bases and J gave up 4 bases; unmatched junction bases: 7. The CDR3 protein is CASSPAGGPVTGELFF. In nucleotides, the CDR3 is TGTGCCAGCAGTCCAGCGGGAGGGCCGGTCACCGGGGAGCTGTTTTTT.

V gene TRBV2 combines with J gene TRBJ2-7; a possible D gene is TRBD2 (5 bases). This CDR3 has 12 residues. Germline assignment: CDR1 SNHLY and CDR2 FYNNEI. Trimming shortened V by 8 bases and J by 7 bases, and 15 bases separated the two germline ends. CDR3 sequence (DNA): TGTGCCAGCTGCTTCTCGGGGAGTGAGCAGTACTTC. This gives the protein CASCFSGSEQYF.

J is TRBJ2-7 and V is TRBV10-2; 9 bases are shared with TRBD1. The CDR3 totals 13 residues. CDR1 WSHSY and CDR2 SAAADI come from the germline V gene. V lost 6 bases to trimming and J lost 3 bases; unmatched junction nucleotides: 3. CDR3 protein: CASRQGARYEQYF. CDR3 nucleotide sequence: TGCGCCAGCAGACAGGGGGCCCGCTACGAGCAGTACTTC.

CDR3 region: CASSPTGGGGELFF. In nucleotides, the CDR3 is TGTGCCAGCAGCCCGACAGGGGGCGGCGGGGAGCTGTTTTTT. This chain connects TRBV5-8 to TRBJ2-2, with TRBD1 matching over 10 bases. Germline CDR1 and CDR2: SGHTS and YDEGEE. Losses at the gene ends were 4 bases for V and 7 bases for J; bases not matched to a gene: 4. CDR3 size: 14 residues.

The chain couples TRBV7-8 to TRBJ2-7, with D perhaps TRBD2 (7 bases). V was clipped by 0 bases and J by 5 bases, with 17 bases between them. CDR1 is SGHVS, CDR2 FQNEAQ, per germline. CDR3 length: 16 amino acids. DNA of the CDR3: TGTGCCAGCAGCTTAGCGATGGGGGGGCTGAGCGACGAGCAGTACTTC. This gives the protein CASSLAMGGLSDEQYF.

This chain's CDR3 is CASSPQTGQGGYYGYTF. In DNA, the CDR3 is TGTGCCAGCAGCCCTCAAACCGGGCAGGGAGGTTACTATGGCTACACCTTC. The J gene is TRBJ1-2, the V gene TRBV5-4, with D tentatively TRBD1 (5 bases). V was shortened by 4 bases and J by 3 bases, with 22 bases between the two germline ends. Germline V gene sequence: CDR1 SGHNT, CDR2 YYREEE (reference sequence). The CDR3 totals 17 residues.

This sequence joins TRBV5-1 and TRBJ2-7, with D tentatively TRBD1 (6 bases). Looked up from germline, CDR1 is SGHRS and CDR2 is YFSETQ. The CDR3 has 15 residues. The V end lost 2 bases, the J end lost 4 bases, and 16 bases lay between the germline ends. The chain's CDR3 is CASSFKEGGIYEQYF. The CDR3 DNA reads TGCGCCAGCAGCTTTAAGGAAGGGGGTATTTACGAGCAGTACTTC.

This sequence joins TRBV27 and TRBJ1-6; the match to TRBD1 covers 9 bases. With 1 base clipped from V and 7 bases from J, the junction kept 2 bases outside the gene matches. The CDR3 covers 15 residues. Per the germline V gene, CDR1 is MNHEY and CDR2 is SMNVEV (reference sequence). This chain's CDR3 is CASSLWDRVNSPLHF. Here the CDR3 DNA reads TGTGCCAGCAGTTTATGGGACAGGGTCAATTCACCCCTCCACTTT.

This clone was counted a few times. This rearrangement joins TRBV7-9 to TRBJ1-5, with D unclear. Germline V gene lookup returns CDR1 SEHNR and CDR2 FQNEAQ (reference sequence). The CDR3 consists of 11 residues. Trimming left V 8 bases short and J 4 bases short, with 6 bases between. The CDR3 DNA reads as TGTGCCAGCGGACTAAATCAGCCCCAGCATTTT. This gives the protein CASGLNQPQHF.

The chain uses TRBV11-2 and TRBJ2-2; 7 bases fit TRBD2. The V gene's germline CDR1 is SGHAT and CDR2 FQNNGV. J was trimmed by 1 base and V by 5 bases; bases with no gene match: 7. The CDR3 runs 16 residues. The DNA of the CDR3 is TGTGCCAGCAGCCCCCACGCTAGCGGGAACACCGGGGAGCTGTTTTTT. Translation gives CASSPHASGNTGELFF.

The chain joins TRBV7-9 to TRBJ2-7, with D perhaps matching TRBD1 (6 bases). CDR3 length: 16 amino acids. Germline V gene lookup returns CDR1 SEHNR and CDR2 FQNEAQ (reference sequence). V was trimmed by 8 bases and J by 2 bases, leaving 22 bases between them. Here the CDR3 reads CASGPPGQLLAYEQYF. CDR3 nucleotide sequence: TGTGCCAGCGGCCCGCCGGGACAACTGCTAGCCTACGAGCAGTACTTC.

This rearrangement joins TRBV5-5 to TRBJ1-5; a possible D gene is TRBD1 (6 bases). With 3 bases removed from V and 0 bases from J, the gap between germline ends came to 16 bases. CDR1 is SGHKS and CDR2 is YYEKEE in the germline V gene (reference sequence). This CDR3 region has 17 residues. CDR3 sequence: CASSWGYRESSNQPQHF. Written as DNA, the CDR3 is TGTGCCAGCAGCTGGGGGTACAGGGAAAGTAGCAATCAGCCCCAGCATTTT.

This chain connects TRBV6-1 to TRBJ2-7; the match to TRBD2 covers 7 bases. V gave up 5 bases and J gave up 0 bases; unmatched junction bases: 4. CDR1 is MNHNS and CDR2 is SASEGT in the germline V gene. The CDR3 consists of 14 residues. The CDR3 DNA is TGTGCCAGCAGTCGGCTAGCGGACTCCTACGAGCAGTACTTC. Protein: CASSRLADSYEQYF.

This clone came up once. The CDR3 loop reads CASSLSQGGTEAFF. CDR3 bases: TGCGCCAGCAGCTTGTCACAGGGGGGCACTGAAGCTTTCTTT. The genes are TRBV5-1 and TRBJ1-1; 8 nucleotides agree with TRBD1. The CDR3 sequence is 14 residues long. Germline lookup yields CDR1 SGHRS and CDR2 YFSETQ. Trimming removed 1 base from V and 4 bases from J; junction bases left unmatched: 3.